The entry below describes one T cell receptor beta chain. The CDR3 length is 17 residues. Germline trimming cut 3 bases from V and 3 bases from J; bases unmatched to any gene: 12. The germline gives CDR1 LNHDA, CDR2 SQIVND (reference sequence). The sample is drawn from a study of T cell changes during pregnancy in multiple sclerosis. The protocol was immunoSEQ multiplex PCR, while the TCRdb copy is restricted to in-frame clones and leaves out a portion. The sample contains around 96,000 clones, 94% of which appear only once. The specimen was peripheral blood, collected after pregnancy. V usage is TRBV19 and J usage is TRBJ2-3, with 7 nucleotides matching TRBD2. The source is a female donor in good health, enrolled as a control in a pregnancy study. The CDR3 coding sequence is TGTGCCAGTAGTATTGGGTCGGGAGGATTAAGGACAGATACGCAGTATTTT. Amino acids: CASSIGSGGLRTDTQYF.